Below are 32 T cell receptor beta chains sequenced from a single sample in a study of Ad26.COV2.S vaccination and SARS-CoV-2 variants. The table came from immunoSEQ multiplex PCR; TCRdb's copy has only in-frame clones and leaves some out. The repertoire holds 350,000 to 600,000 clones, approximately 90% seen once, with 1.5% to 2% in the top ten. The treatment here: roughly 19 received Ad26.COV2.S at low or high dose, single or two shots; a few received placebo; per-sample allocation not given. Following the first vaccine or placebo injection, samples were taken on day 63. This specimen was peripheral blood, taken in a trial of Ad26.COV2.S vaccine versus placebo. The receptor set was obtained from a person between 18 and 59 years old who received the Ad26.COV2.S COVID-19 vaccine or a placebo.

The rearrangement links TRBV7-9 to TRBJ2-2, with a possible D match to TRBD2 (5 bases). The CDR3 loop spans 10 amino acids. CDR1 is SEHNR and CDR2 is FQNEAQ in the germline V gene (reference sequence). The germline V and J ends were trimmed by 8 bases and 8 bases, with 6 bases remaining between them. The CDR3 loop is CASWRGELFF. The CDR3 DNA follows: TGTGCCAGCTGGAGGGGGGAGCTGTTTTTT.

Written as DNA, the CDR3 is TGTGCCAGCAGTGTCGAGGAAGTGGCTGAAGCTTTCTTT. This codes for CASSVEEVAEAFF. The chain uses TRBV2 and TRBJ1-1; the D is unclear. The CDR3 runs 13 residues. Per the germline V gene, CDR1 is SNHLY and CDR2 is FYNNEI. Trimming stripped 4 bases from V and 6 bases from J, with 12 bases between.

This clone occurred once. The rearrangement uses TRBV9 and TRBJ2-1, with 9 bases identical to TRBD2. CDR3 size: 17 residues. Germline trimming cut 0 bases from V and 7 bases from J; bases unmatched to any gene: 11. CDR1 is SGDLS and CDR2 is YYNGEE in the germline V gene. CDR3 residues: CASSVGGGASGVNEQFF. CDR3 DNA sequence: TGTGCCAGCAGCGTAGGGGGTGGGGCTAGCGGGGTTAATGAGCAGTTCTTC.

The chain combines TRBV9 with TRBJ2-1; TRBD1 aligns across 7 bases. The CDR3 is 15 amino acids. The junction had 3 bases not matched to a gene; V was cut back by 0 bases and J by 3 bases. Germline CDR1 and CDR2: SGDLS and YYNGEE. The CDR3: CASSVDNRGYNEQFF. As DNA, the CDR3 is TGTGCCAGCAGCGTAGATAACAGGGGCTACAATGAGCAGTTCTTC.

The CDR3 is CASSPSSTDTQYF. DNA of the CDR3: TGTGCCAGCAGCCCCTCCAGCACAGATACGCAGTATTTT. V usage is TRBV13 and J usage is TRBJ2-3; D call uncertain. This CDR3 contains 13 residues. Germline assignment: CDR1 PRHDT and CDR2 FYEKMQ (reference sequence). Trimming shortened V by 5 bases and J by 0 bases, and 6 bases separated the two germline ends.

This chain uses TRBV7-9 with TRBJ1-1; perhaps TRBD1 as D (6 bases). Per the germline V gene, CDR1 is SEHNR and CDR2 is FQNEAQ (reference sequence). The CDR3 is made up of 14 amino acids. V lost 6 bases to trimming and J lost 7 bases, with 18 bases between them. CDR3 DNA sequence: TGTGCCAGCAGTCCTCCAGGGGCTTGGGGTGAAGCTTTCTTT. Translation gives CASSPPGAWGEAFF.

This clone occurred once. The V and J genes are TRBV5-1 and TRBJ2-5, with TRBD2 as a possible D gene (6 bases). From germline, CDR1 is SGHRS and CDR2 YFSETQ. The V end lost 7 bases, the J end lost 2 bases, and 15 bases lay between the germline ends. The CDR3 loop spans 14 amino acids. CDR3 region: CASRREIVQETQYF. The CDR3 DNA reads as TGCGCCAGCCGCCGGGAGATAGTACAAGAGACCCAGTACTTC.

The rearrangement uses TRBV19 and TRBJ2-2; TRBD1 matches at 7 bases. The CDR3 runs to 16 residues. The V segment lost 5 bases and the J segment 4 bases; nucleotides outside the gene matches: 10. Per the germline V gene, CDR1 is LNHDA and CDR2 is SQIVND (reference sequence). The CDR3 region has the DNA TGTGCCAGTAGTGTAACAGGGGTTTTAACCACCGGGGAGCTGTTTTTT. This sequence encodes CASSVTGVLTTGELFF.

The chain recombines TRBV7-9 with TRBJ1-4; possible D gene TRBD1, 5 bases. Germline V gene sequence: CDR1 SEHNR, CDR2 FQNEAQ (reference sequence). CDR3 length: 14 residues. Deletions cut 2 bases from V and 8 bases from J, with 12 bases between. CDR3 sequence: CASSLPLGVEKLFF. CDR3 sequence (DNA): TGTGCCAGCAGCTTACCGTTGGGGGTAGAAAAACTGTTTTTT.

The chain carries TRBV3-1 (or the pseudogene TRBV3-2) and TRBJ1-6; D unclear. This CDR3 contains 14 residues. The V end was cut by 4 bases, the J end by 9 bases, with 13 bases between. The germline gives CDR1 LGHDT, CDR2 YNNKEL (reference sequence). DNA of the CDR3: TGTGCCAGCAGCCCCGCCCGAGGGCGTTCACCCCTCCACTTT. Amino acids: CASSPARGRSPLHF.

CDR3 sequence: CASSASRGAYNSPLHF. The CDR3, as DNA: TGTGCCAGTAGTGCCAGCCGGGGTGCCTATAATTCACCCCTCCACTTT. This chain uses TRBV19 with TRBJ1-6; D not resolved. Germline CDR1 LNHDA, CDR2 SQIVND (reference sequence). Trimming pared 5 bases from V and 2 bases from J, leaving 13 bases between. CDR3 size: 16 residues.

The chain is built from TRBV9 and TRBJ1-2, with 8 bases lining up with TRBD1. Germline CDR1 and CDR2: SGDLS and YYNGEE. This CDR3 comprises 16 residues. J gave up 4 bases and V 2 bases, and 10 bases lay outside the gene matches. The CDR3 region is CASSVGQGSFSYGYTF. The CDR3 bases are TGTGCCAGCAGCGTCGGACAGGGCTCATTTAGCTATGGCTACACCTTC.

Only one count was recorded for this clone. The chain uses TRBV6-5 and TRBJ1-5; 9 nucleotides agree with TRBD1. This CDR3 is 15 amino acids long. Trimming removed 6 bases from V and 5 bases from J; junction bases left unmatched: 8. Per germline, CDR1 MNHEY and CDR2 SVGAGI. In nucleotides, the CDR3 is TGTGCCAGCAGGGGACAGGGCGGTGAGGATCAGCCCCAGCATTTT. This translates into CASRGQGGEDQPQHF.

The chain recombines TRBV30 with TRBJ1-4; D might be TRBD1 (5 bases). Germline CDR1 and CDR2: GTSNPN and SVGIG (reference sequence). The CDR3 loop spans 13 amino acids. V lost 1 base, J lost 8 bases, and 11 bases lay in between. The CDR3 region has the DNA TGTGCCTGGAGTGAGGTTCGGGGCGAAAAACTGTTTTTT. Translating gives CAWSEVRGEKLFF.

The chain has TRBV14 and TRBJ1-2; no clear D. CDR1 is SGHDN and CDR2 is FVKESK in the germline V gene. V was cut by 0 bases and J by 2 bases, with 7 bases left in between. The CDR3 is 14 amino acids. The CDR3 sequence: CASSQDRRNYGYTF. The DNA for the CDR3 is TGTGCCAGCAGCCAAGATAGACGGAACTATGGCTACACCTTC. The complete variable domain, with remaining parts taken from reference TRBV14 and TRBJ1-2, reads EAGVTQFPSHSVIEKGQTVTLRCDPISGHDNLYWYRRVMGKEIKFLLHFVKESKQDESGMPNNRFLAERTGGTYSTLKVQPAELEDSGVYFCASSQDRRNYGYTFGSGTRLTVV.

The chain combines TRBV5-4 with TRBJ1-2; 7 bases align to TRBD1. The germline V gene has CDR1 SGHNT and CDR2 YYREEE (reference sequence). This CDR3 comprises 14 residues. The trim removed 0 bases at V and 4 bases at J, leaving 3 bases unmatched. The CDR3 nucleotides read TGTGCCAGCAGCTTGGCATGGGACAGCTATGGCTACACCTTC. Encoded protein: CASSLAWDSYGYTF. The full variable domain, with the rest looked up from reference TRBV5-4 and TRBJ1-2, is ETGVTQSPTHLIKTRGQQVTLRCSSQSGHNTVSWYQQALGQGPQFIFQYYREEENGRGNFPPRFSGLQFPNYSSELNVNALELDDSALYLCASSLAWDSYGYTFGSGTRLTVV.

The chain joins TRBV4-3 to TRBJ2-2; D is undetermined. Germline assignment: CDR1 LGHNA and CDR2 YSLEER. This CDR3 comprises 12 residues. Trimming stripped 2 bases from V and 6 bases from J, with 4 bases between. CDR3 DNA: TGCGCCAGCAGCCAATCCGCCGGGGAGCTGTTTTTT. Protein sequence: CASSQSAGELFF.

CDR3 protein: CSVVRQGQETQYF. CDR3 DNA: TGCAGCGTTGTACGTCAGGGCCAAGAGACCCAGTACTTC. This sequence joins TRBV29-1 and TRBJ2-5, with a tentative D call TRBD1 (5 bases). Trimming pared 4 bases from V and 1 base from J, leaving 10 bases between. CDR1 is SQVTM and CDR2 is ANQGSEA in the germline V gene. The CDR3 has 13 residues.

A word on this clone: This CDR3 is also generated by other DNA sequences in the sample. The chain recombines TRBV19 with TRBJ1-1; D is unclear. The V gene lost 5 bases and the J gene lost 2 bases, with 6 bases spanning the gap. The CDR3 consists of 12 residues. Germline CDR1 LNHDA, CDR2 SQIVND (reference sequence). CDR3 bases: TGTGCCAGTAGTTTAAGAAACACTGAAGCTTTCTTT. Its protein is CASSLRNTEAFF. Combining the CDR3 with reference TRBV19 and TRBJ1-1 gives the whole variable domain DGGITQSPKYLFRKEGQNVTLSCEQNLNHDAMYWYRQDPGQGLRLIYYSQIVNDFQKGDIAEGYSVSREKKESFPLTVTSAQKNPTAFYLCASSLRNTEAFFGQGTRLTVV.

This clone was recorded only once. The rearrangement joins TRBV14 to TRBJ2-1; D gene ambiguous. Trimming left V 4 bases short and J 9 bases short, with 16 bases between. CDR3 length: 14 residues. The germline V gene has CDR1 SGHDN and CDR2 FVKESK. The CDR3 spells CASSPLSENAEQFF. The DNA for the CDR3 is TGTGCCAGCAGCCCCCTCTCAGAAAATGCTGAGCAGTTCTTC.

The chain combines TRBV2 with TRBJ1-2, with TRBD1 as a possible D gene (5 bases). Germline V CDR1 and CDR2: SNHLY, FYNNEI. The CDR3 loop spans 13 amino acids. V was cut by 11 bases and J by 0 bases, with 13 bases left in between. CDR3 sequence: CALSTGANYGYTF. The CDR3 bases are TGTGCCCTCAGTACGGGGGCTAACTATGGCTACACCTTC.

The J gene is TRBJ1-6, the V gene TRBV28; tentatively, D is TRBD1 (5 bases). Germline V gene data show CDR1 as MDHEN and CDR2 as SYDVKM. The V end lost 6 bases, the J end lost 0 bases, and 18 bases lay between the germline ends. The CDR3 has 18 residues. Here the CDR3 DNA reads TGTGCCAGCAGCCGCGGACAACCCGCGAGCTCCTATAATTCACCCCTCCACTTT. It codes for CASSRGQPASSYNSPLHF.

The rearrangement links TRBV30 to TRBJ2-7, with D perhaps matching TRBD1 (6 bases). Per germline, CDR1 GTSNPN and CDR2 SVGIG (reference sequence). V lost 5 bases to trimming and J lost 1 base, with 12 bases between them. The CDR3 has 13 amino acids. The CDR3 DNA is TGTGCCTGGGATAGGACAGAGTCCTACGAGCAGTACTTC. Residues: CAWDRTESYEQYF.

This clone was observed a single time. V usage is TRBV10-3 and J usage is TRBJ2-1, with TRBD2 matching 8 bases. The V gene end was trimmed by 6 bases and the J gene end by 4 bases; junction bases not matched to a gene: 2. This CDR3 is built from 13 residues. CDR1 and CDR2 (germline): ENHRY, SYGVKD. The CDR3 here is CAIRAGGYNEQFF. CDR3 sequence (DNA): TGTGCCATCAGGGCGGGGGGATACAATGAGCAGTTCTTC.

The rearrangement uses TRBV27 and TRBJ1-2; 11 positions match TRBD1. The germline CDR1 and CDR2 sequences are MNHEY and SMNVEV (reference sequence). Germline trimming cut 5 bases from V and 2 bases from J; bases unmatched to any gene: 4. This CDR3 has 15 amino acids. The CDR3 nucleotides read TGTGCCAGCAGTCCCTGGACAGGGGGCAACTATGGCTACACCTTC. This gives the protein CASSPWTGGNYGYTF.

V usage is TRBV18 and J usage is TRBJ2-7; TRBD1 matches at 9 bases. The V gene's germline CDR1 is KGHSH and CDR2 LQKENI. The CDR3 extends over 15 amino acids. With V trimmed by 4 bases and J by 2 bases, 6 bases remained unmatched. The CDR3 sequence: CASSRGQGVPYEQYF. In DNA, the CDR3 is TGTGCCAGCTCACGGGGACAGGGAGTCCCCTACGAGCAGTACTTC.

The gene calls are TRBV6-5 and TRBJ1-3; D is undetermined. The CDR3 contains 15 residues. Trimming took off 7 bases at V and 1 base at J, with 14 bases between the two ends. Looked up from germline, CDR1 is MNHEY and CDR2 is SVGAGI. The CDR3: CASTLITPSGNTIYF. The CDR3 DNA reads TGTGCCAGCACCCTCATTACCCCATCTGGAAACACCATATATTTT.

J is TRBJ2-2 and V is TRBV12-3 or TRBV12-4; the D is unclear. The CDR3 is 12 residues long. The ends were cut back, 2 bases at V and 6 bases at J, with 4 bases in the middle. Here the CDR3 reads CASSLHPGELFF. The CDR3 DNA reads TGTGCCAGCAGTTTACACCCCGGGGAGCTGTTTTTT.

The chain joins TRBV3-1 (or the pseudogene TRBV3-2) to TRBJ1-4, with TRBD1 matching 8 bases. The CDR3 sequence is 15 residues long. Germline V CDR1 and CDR2: LGHDT, YNNKEL (reference sequence). The V gene end was trimmed by 4 bases and the J gene end by 5 bases; junction bases not matched to a gene: 6. The DNA of the CDR3 is TGTGCCAGCAGCCCGCATCGGGACAGGAATGAAAAACTGTTTTTT. Translating gives CASSPHRDRNEKLFF.

The chain employs TRBV9 and TRBJ2-3; D might be TRBD2 (5 bases). Deletions cut 0 bases from V and 0 bases from J, with 8 bases between. The CDR3 has 15 residues. CDR1 and CDR2 (germline): SGDLS, YYNGEE. CDR3 in amino acids: CASSVVSGSTDTQYF. CDR3 in DNA: TGTGCCAGCAGCGTAGTTTCGGGGAGCACAGATACGCAGTATTTT.

V usage is TRBV5-6 and J usage is TRBJ1-5, with 10 nucleotides matching TRBD1. The CDR3 is 16 residues long. Per germline, CDR1 SGHDT and CDR2 YYEEEE. Unmatched junction bases numbered 8, after V lost 5 bases and J lost 3 bases. The CDR3 nucleotides are TGTGCCAGCAGTTCTACCGGGACAGGGGTCAATCAGCCCCAGCATTTT. It is translated as CASSSTGTGVNQPQHF.

The J gene is TRBJ2-5, the V gene TRBV5-5; the match to TRBD1 covers 8 bases. The CDR3 has 15 amino acids. Germline V gene lookup returns CDR1 SGHKS and CDR2 YYEKEE (reference sequence). J lost 5 bases, V lost 2 bases, and 8 bases had no gene match. CDR3 sequence: CASSFRPTGDETQYF. The DNA for the CDR3 is TGTGCCAGCAGCTTCAGACCGACAGGGGACGAGACCCAGTACTTC.